Following are 8 T cell receptor beta chains from one sample sequenced in a study of human T cells and chemical hapten exposure. The sample's time point: patch test 3, about 24 weeks after DPC sensitization. The treatment was: therapeutic diphenylcyclopropenone sensitization with weekly scalp DPC. TCRdb reprocessed the RACE reads via MiXCR and lists one record per CDR3 protein. The table lists about 92,000 distinct CDR3 sequences, roughly a tenth of them singletons. Sequencing was performed on whole blood, taken in connection with sensitization to the hapten diphenylcyclopropenone (DPC). The source of these receptors is a woman aged 25-40 years with alopecia areata. Some clones in this sample may be carry-over from other donors' samples.

The chain employs TRBV19 and TRBJ2-1, with D possibly being TRBD1 (6 bases). With 3 bases removed from V and 8 bases from J, the gap between germline ends came to 17 bases. The CDR3 has 15 amino acids. Per the germline V gene, CDR1 is LNHDA and CDR2 is SQIVND (reference sequence). CDR3 sequence reads: CASSIGARGMDEQFF. For the CDR3, the DNA is TGTGCCAGTAGTATCGGGGCTAGGGGGATGGATGAGCAGTTCTTC.

This chain links TRBV29-1 with TRBJ2-3; possible D gene TRBD2, 7 bases. The CDR3 loop spans 14 amino acids. Trimming removed 6 bases from V and 8 bases from J, with 21 bases in between. CDR1 is SQVTM and CDR2 is ANQGSEA in the germline V gene. DNA for the CDR3: TGCAGCGTCTCGACGGGGGGCGCTCAGGGTACGCAGTATTTT. Its translation is CSVSTGGAQGTQYF.

This clonotype was detected only a few times. This chain uses TRBV20-1 with TRBJ2-5; the match to TRBD2 covers 14 bases. CDR3 length equals 20 residues. The ends lost 4 bases at V and 4 bases at J; junction bases unmatched: 20. The V gene's germline CDR1 is DFQATT and CDR2 SNEGSKA (reference sequence). The CDR3 here is CSAKQPLTGTSGRISETQYF. Here the CDR3 DNA reads TGCAGTGCTAAACAACCTCTCACCGGGACTAGCGGGAGAATCTCAGAGACCCAGTACTTC.

The V gene is TRBV29-1, the J gene TRBJ2-5; 12 bases match TRBD1. This CDR3 is built from 13 residues. V lost 6 bases to trimming and J lost 2 bases; unmatched junction nucleotides: 1. Germline CDR1 is SQVTM and CDR2 is ANQGSEA. In nucleotides, the CDR3 is TGCAGCGTGGGACAGGGGGCTCAAGAGACCCAGTACTTC. Its protein product is CSVGQGAQETQYF.

This clonotype has just a few counts. The rearrangement joins TRBV12-3 or TRBV12-4 to TRBJ1-1; 7 nucleotides align to TRBD1. The J segment lost 5 bases and the V segment lost 3 bases, leaving 9 bases of the junction unmatched. CDR3 length equals 15 residues. Written as DNA, the CDR3 is TGTGCCAGCAGTTTCCTGGAGGGGGCGGGGACTGAAGCTTTCTTT. Translation gives CASSFLEGAGTEAFF.

This clonotype has a count of ten or more. The rearrangement links TRBV6-1 to TRBJ1-1; tentative D call: TRBD1 (6 bases). Deletions cut 7 bases from V and 4 bases from J, with 16 bases between. The CDR3 consists of 14 residues. From germline, CDR1 is MNHNS and CDR2 SASEGT. The CDR3 coding sequence is TGTGCCAGCAAATCGCGAGGGGGGGTCACTGAAGCTTTCTTT. Translating it yields CASKSRGGVTEAFF.

This clonotype was detected many times. V is TRBV20-1 and J is TRBJ2-7; 8 nucleotides align to TRBD2. Germline CDR1 and CDR2: DFQATT and SNEGSKA (reference sequence). V dropped 5 bases and J dropped 0; count of bases not matched to a gene: 6. The CDR3 is made up of 14 amino acids. The CDR3 here is CSAAGSGSSYEQYF. The DNA of the CDR3 is TGCAGTGCTGCAGGGAGCGGGAGCTCCTACGAGCAGTACTTC.

Ten or more counts support this clonotype. V gene TRBV7-3 combines with J gene TRBJ1-6; possible D gene TRBD1, 6 bases. V gave up 5 bases and J gave up 4 bases, with 12 bases separating them. CDR3 length equals 15 residues. The V gene's germline CDR1 is SGHTA and CDR2 FQGTGA. The CDR3 DNA follows: TGTGCCAGCAGCAAACAGGGTGAATATAATTCACCCCTCCACTTT. The encoded protein is CASSKQGEYNSPLHF.